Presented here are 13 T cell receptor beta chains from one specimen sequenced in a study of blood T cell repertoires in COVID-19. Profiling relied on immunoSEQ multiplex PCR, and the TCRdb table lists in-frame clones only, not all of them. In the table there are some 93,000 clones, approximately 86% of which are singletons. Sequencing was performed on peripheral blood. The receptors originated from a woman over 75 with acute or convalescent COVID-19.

CDR3 in amino acids: CASSRVGGSNEKLFF. The DNA of the CDR3 is TGTGCCAGCAGCCGTGTGGGGGGGTCTAATGAAAAACTGTTTTTT. The J gene is TRBJ1-4, the V gene TRBV3-1 (or the pseudogene TRBV3-2), with a weak D call TRBD1 (5 bases). Germline V gene data show CDR1 as LGHDT and CDR2 as YNNKEL (reference sequence). This CDR3 region has 15 residues. Between the trimmed V and J ends, which lost 4 bases and 3 bases, there was a span of 12 bases.

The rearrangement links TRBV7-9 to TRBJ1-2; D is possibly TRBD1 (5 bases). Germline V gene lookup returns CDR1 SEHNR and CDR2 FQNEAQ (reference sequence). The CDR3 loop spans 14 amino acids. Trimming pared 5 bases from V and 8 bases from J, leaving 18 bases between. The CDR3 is CASSTQGQIQGYTF. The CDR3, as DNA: TGTGCCAGCAGCACACAAGGACAAATACAAGGCTACACCTTC.

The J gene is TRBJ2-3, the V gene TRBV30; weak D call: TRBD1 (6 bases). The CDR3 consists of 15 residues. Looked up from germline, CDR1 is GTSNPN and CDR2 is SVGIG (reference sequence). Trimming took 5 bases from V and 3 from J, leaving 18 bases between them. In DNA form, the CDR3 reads TGTGCCTGGGGGGGTCCCCAGGGGTGGACAGATACGCAGTATTTT. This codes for CAWGGPQGWTDTQYF.

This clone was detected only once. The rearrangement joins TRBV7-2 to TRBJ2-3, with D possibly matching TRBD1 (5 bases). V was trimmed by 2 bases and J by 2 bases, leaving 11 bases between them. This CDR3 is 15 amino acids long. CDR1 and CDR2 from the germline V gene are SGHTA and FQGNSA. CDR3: CASSLLSTDTDTQYF. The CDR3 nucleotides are TGTGCCAGCAGCTTACTGTCGACAGACACAGATACGCAGTATTTT.

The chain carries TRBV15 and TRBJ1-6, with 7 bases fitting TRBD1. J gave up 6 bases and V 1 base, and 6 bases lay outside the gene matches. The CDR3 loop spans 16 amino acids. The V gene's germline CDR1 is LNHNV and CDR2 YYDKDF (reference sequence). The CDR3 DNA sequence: TGTGCCACCAGCAGAGCCACTGGGACAGTTAATTCACCCCTCCACTTT. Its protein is CATSRATGTVNSPLHF.

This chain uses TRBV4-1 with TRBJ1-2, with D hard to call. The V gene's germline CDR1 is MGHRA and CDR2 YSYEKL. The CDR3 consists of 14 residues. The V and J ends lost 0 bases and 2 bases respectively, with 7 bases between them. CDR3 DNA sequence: TGCGCCAGCAGCCAAGATCGGGGAAACTATGGCTACACCTTC. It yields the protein CASSQDRGNYGYTF.

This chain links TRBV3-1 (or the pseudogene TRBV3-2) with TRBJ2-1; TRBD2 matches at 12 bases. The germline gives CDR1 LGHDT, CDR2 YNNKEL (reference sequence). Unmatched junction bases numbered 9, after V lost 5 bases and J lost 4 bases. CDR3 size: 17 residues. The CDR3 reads CASSKQGTSGPYNEQFF. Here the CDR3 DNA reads TGTGCCAGCAGCAAGCAAGGGACTAGCGGGCCATACAATGAGCAGTTCTTC.

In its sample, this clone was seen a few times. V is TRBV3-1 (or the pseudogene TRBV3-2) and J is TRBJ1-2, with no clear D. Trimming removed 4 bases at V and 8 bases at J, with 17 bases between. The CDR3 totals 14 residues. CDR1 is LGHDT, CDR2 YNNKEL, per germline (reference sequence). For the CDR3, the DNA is TGTGCCAGCAGCCCGCAAGCGCGCGGGGAAGGCTACACCTTC. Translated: CASSPQARGEGYTF.

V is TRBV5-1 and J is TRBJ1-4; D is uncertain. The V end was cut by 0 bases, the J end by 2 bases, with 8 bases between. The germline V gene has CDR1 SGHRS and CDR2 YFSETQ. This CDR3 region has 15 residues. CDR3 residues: CASSLEGRTNEKLFF. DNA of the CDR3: TGCGCCAGCAGCTTGGAAGGGAGGACTAATGAAAAACTGTTTTTT.

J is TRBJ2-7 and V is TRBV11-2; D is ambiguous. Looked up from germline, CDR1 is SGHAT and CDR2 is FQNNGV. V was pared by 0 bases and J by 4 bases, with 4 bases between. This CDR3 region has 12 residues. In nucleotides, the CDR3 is TGTGCCAGCAGCTTAGACAGGTACGAGCAGTACTTC. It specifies CASSLDRYEQYF.

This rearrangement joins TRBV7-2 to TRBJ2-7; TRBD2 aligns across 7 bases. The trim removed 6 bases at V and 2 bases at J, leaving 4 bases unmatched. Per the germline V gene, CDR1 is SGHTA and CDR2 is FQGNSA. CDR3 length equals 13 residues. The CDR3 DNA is TGTGCCAGCAGTCGGCTAGCGGCCTACGAGCAGTACTTC. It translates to CASSRLAAYEQYF.

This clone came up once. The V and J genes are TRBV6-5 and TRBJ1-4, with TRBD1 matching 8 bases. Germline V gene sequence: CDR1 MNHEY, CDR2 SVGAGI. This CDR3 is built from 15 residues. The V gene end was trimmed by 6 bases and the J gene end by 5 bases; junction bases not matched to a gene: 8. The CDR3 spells CASRPQGAVNEKLFF. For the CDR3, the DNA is TGTGCCAGCAGACCCCAGGGGGCTGTCAATGAAAAACTGTTTTTT.

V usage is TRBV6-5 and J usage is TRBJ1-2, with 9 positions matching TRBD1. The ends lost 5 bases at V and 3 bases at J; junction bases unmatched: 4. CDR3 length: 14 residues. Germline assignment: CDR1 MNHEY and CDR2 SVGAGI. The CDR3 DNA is TGTGCCAGCAGTCGCCGGGACAGGGACTATGGCTACACCTTC. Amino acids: CASSRRDRDYGYTF.